This TCR beta chain stems from a study of CD8+ T cells in alopecia areata. As for the study in general: Tofacitinib administration to treated patients was oral, at 5 to 10 mg twice daily.

Peripheral blood, together with lesional scalp punch biopsies, was collected from alopecia areata patients. Following extraction, RNA underwent reverse transcription to cDNA, which served as the sequencing template. Here immunoSEQ multiplex PCR was the method, and the copy in TCRdb shows in-frame clones only, minus some. Of some 9,800 clones listed, 67% are singletons. This clone was found a few times. This CDR3 region has 13 residues. Trimming stripped 0 bases from V and 2 bases from J, with 5 bases between. CDR1 and CDR2 (germline): LGHNA, YNFKEQ. Sequenced sample: skin. The TCR sequence derives from a human donor with alopecia areata. The chain joins TRBV4-2 to TRBJ2-7; no firm D call. This chain's CDR3 is CASSQETAYEQYF. CDR3 sequence (DNA): TGTGCCAGCAGCCAAGAAACGGCCTACGAGCAGTACTTC.